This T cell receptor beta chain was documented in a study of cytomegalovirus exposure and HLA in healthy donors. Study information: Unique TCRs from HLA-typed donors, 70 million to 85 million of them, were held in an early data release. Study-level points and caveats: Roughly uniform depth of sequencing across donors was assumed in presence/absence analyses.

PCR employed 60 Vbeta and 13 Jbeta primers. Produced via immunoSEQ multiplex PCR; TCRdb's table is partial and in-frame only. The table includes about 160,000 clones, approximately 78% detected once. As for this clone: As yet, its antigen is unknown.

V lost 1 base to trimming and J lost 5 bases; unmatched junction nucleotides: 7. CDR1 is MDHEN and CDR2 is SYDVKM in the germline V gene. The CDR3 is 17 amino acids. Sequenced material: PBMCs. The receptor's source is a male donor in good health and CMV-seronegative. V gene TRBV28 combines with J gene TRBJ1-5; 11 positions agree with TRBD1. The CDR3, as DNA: TGTGCCAGCAGTTTATATTCCGGGACAGGGGGGGATCAGCCCCAGCATTTT. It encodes CASSLYSGTGGDQPQHF. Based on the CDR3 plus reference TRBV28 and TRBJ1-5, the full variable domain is DVKVTQSSRYLVKRTGEKVFLECVQDMDHENMFWYRQDPGLGLRLIYFSYDVKMKEKGDIPEGYSVSREKKERFSLILESASTNQTSMYLCASSLYSGTGGDQPQHFGDGTRLSIL.